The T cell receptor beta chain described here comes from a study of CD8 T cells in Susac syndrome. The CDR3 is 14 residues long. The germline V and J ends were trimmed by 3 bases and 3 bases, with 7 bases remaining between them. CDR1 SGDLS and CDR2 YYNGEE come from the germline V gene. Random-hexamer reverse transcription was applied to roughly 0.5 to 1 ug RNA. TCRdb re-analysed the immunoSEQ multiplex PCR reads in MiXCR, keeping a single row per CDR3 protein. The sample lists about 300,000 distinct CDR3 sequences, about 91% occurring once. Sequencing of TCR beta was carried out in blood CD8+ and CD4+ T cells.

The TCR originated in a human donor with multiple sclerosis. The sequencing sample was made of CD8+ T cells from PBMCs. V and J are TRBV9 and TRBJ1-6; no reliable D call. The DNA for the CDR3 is TGTGCCAGCAGCGAGTCTGGCTATAATTCACCCCTCCACTTT. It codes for CASSESGYNSPLHF.